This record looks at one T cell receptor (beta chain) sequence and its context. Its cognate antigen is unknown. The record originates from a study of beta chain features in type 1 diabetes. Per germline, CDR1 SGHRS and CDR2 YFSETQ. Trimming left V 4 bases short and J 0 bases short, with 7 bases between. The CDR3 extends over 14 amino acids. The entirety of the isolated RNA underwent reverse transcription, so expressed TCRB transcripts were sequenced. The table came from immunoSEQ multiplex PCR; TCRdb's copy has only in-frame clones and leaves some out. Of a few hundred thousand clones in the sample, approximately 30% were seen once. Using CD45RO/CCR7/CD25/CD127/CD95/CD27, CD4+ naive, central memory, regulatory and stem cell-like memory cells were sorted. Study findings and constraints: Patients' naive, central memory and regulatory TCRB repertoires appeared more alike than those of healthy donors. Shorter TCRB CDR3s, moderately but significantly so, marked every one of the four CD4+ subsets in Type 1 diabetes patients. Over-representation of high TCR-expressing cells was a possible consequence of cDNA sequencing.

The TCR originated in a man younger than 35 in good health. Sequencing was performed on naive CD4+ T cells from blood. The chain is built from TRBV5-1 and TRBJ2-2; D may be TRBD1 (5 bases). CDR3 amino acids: CASSMTANTGELFF. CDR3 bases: TGCGCCAGCAGCATGACAGCGAACACCGGGGAGCTGTTTTTT.